The source of this T cell receptor (beta chain) is a study of blood T cell repertoires in COVID-19. At the level of the study: Whether acute or convalescent, the COVID-19 samples came from the United States, Italy and Spain. T cells, B-cell-depleted T cells, or PBMCs provided the cDNA or gDNA that served as material.

In the source study's methods: Nucleated cell number was recorded as an estimate derived from reference gene primer amplification. The table came from immunoSEQ multiplex PCR; TCRdb's copy has only in-frame clones and leaves some out. D and trimming were read from the DNA, whereas the V and J calls and clone size are those reported in that table. This repertoire shows 160,000 or so clones, around four fifths found once; its top ten account for 6.5%. This CDR3 comprises 11 residues. Germline-derived CDR1 and CDR2 are SQVTM and ANQGSEA. V lost 4 bases and J lost 4, with 7 bases in between. This chain joins TRBV29-1 and TRBJ1-2; D gene ambiguous. This TCR came from a man between 65 and 85 years old with active or convalescent COVID-19. The material sequenced was peripheral blood. CDR3 protein: CSVAGLYGYTF. CDR3 coding DNA: TGCAGCGTTGCCGGACTCTATGGCTACACCTTC. The full variable domain, in which reference TRBV29-1 and TRBJ1-2 provide the parts outside the CDR3, is SAVISQKPSRDICQRGTSLTIQCQVDSQVTMMFWYRQQPGQSLTLIATANQGSEATYESGFVIDKFPISRPNLTFSTLTVSNMSPEDSSIYLCSVAGLYGYTFGSGTRLTVV.